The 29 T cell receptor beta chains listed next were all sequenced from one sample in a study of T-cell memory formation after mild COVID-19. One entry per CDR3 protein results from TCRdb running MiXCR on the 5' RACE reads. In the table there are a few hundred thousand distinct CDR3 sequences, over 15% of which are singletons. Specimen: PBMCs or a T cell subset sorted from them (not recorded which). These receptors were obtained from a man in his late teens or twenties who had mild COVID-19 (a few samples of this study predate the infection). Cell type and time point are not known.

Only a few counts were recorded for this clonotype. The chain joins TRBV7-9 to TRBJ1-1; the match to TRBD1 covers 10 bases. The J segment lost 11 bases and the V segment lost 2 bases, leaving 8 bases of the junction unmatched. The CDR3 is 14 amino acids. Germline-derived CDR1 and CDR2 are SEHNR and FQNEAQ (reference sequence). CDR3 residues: CASSLSGTGALAFF. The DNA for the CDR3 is TGTGCCAGCAGCTTATCCGGGACAGGGGCGTTGGCTTTCTTT.

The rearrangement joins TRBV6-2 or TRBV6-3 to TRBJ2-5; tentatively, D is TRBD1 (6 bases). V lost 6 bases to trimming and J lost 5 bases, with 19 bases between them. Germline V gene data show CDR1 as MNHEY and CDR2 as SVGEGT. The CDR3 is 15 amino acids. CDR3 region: CASRSLVRGRETQYF. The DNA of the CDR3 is TGTGCCAGCAGGTCCCTTGTCAGGGGACGGGAGACCCAGTACTTC.

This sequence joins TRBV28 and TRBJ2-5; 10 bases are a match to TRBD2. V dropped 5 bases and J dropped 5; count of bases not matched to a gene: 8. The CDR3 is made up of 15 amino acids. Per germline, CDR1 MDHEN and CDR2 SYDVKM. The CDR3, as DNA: TGTGCCAGCAGTCTGGGACTAGCGACCGGCGAGACCCAGTACTTC. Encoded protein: CASSLGLATGETQYF.

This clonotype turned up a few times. CDR3 nucleotide sequence: TGTGCCACCGGAACACAGGGGAAGGATGAGCAGTTCTTC. Amino acids: CATGTQGKDEQFF. The chain uses TRBV24-1 and TRBJ2-1, with 7 bases matching TRBD1. The V and J ends lost 9 bases and 8 bases, in that order; junction bases with no gene match: 9. Germline V CDR1 and CDR2: KGHDR, SFDVKD. The CDR3 length is 13 residues.

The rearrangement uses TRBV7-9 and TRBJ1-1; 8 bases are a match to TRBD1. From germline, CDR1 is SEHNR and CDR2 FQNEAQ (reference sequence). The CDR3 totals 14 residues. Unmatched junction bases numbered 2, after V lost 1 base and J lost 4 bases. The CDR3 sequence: CASSLGTGTTEAFF. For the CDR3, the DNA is TGTGCCAGCAGCTTAGGGACAGGGACCACTGAAGCTTTCTTT. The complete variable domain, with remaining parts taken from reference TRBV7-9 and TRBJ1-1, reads DTGVSQNPRHKITKRGQNVTFRCDPISEHNRLYWYRQTLGQGPEFLTYFQNEAQLEKSRLLSDRFSAERPKGSFSTLEIQRTEQGDSAMYLCASSLGTGTTEAFFGQGTRLTVV.

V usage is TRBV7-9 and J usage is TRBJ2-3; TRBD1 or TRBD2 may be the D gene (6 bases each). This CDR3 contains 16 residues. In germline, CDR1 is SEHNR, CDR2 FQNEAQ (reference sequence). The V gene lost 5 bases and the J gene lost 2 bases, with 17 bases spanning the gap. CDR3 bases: TGTGCCAGCAGCCCAAGACGGGGGACATTCACAGATACGCAGTATTTT. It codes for CASSPRRGTFTDTQYF.

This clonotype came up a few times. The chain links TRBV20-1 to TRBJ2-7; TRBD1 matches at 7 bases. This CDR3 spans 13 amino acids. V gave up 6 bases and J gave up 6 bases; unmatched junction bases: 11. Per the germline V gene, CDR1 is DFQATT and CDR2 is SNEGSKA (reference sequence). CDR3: CSARGQGRVEQYV. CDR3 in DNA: TGCAGTGCGAGGGGGCAGGGGCGGGTCGAGCAGTACGTC.

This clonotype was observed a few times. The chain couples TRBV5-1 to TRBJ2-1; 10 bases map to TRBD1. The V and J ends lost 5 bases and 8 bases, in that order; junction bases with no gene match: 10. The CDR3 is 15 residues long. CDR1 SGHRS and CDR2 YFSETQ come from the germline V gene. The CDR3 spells CASRPDRGHGDEQFF. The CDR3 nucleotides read TGCGCCAGCAGGCCCGACAGGGGGCATGGGGATGAGCAGTTCTTC.

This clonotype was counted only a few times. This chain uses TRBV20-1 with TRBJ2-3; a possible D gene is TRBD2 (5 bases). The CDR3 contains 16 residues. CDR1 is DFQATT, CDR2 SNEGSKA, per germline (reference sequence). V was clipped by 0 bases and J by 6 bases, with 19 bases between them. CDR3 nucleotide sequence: TGCAGTGCTAGAGATCCAGCGGCCATAAGGTTGGATACGCAGTATTTT. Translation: CSARDPAAIRLDTQYF.

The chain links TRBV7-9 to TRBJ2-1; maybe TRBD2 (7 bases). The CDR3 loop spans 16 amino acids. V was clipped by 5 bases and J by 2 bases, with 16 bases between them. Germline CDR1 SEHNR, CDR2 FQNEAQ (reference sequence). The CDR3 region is CASSRRDGGPYNEQFF. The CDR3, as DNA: TGTGCCAGCAGCCGACGGGACGGGGGGCCCTACAATGAGCAGTTCTTC.

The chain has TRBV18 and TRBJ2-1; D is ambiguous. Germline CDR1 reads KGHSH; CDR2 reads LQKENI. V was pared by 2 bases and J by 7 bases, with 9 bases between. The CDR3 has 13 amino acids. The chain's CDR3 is CASSPSSKNEQFF. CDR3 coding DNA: TGTGCCAGCTCACCATCCTCGAAAAATGAGCAGTTCTTC.

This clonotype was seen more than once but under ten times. The CDR3 loop reads CASSSGTAIQETQYF. For the CDR3, the DNA is TGTGCCAGCAGTTCCGGGACTGCAATACAAGAGACCCAGTACTTC. The chain recombines TRBV6-5 with TRBJ2-5, with D tentatively TRBD2 (6 bases). Germline V gene sequence: CDR1 MNHEY, CDR2 SVGAGI. Trimming stripped 4 bases from V and 2 bases from J, with 14 bases between. CDR3 length: 15 amino acids.

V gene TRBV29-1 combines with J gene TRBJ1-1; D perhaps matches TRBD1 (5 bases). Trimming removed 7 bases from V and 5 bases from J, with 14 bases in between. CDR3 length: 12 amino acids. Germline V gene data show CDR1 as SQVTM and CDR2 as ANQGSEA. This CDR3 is CSANGARTEAFF. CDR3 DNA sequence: TGCAGCGCAAACGGGGCTAGGACTGAAGCTTTCTTT.

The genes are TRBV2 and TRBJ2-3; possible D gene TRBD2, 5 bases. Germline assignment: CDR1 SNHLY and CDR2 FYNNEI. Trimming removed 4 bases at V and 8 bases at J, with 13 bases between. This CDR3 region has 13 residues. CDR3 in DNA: TGTGCCAGCAGTGGTGGATTGAGGGCTACGCAGTATTTT. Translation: CASSGGLRATQYF.

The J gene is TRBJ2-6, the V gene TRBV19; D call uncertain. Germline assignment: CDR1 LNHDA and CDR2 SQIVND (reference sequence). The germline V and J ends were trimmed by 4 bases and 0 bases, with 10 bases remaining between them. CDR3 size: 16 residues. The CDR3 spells CASSNTANSGANVLTF. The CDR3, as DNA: TGTGCCAGTAGTAACACAGCGAACTCTGGGGCCAACGTCCTGACTTTC.

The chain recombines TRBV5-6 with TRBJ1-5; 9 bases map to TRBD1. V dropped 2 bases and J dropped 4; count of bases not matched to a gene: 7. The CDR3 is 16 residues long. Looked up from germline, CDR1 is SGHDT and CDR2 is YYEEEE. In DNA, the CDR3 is TGTGCCAGCAGCTTTTGGACAGGGGCTAGGAATCAGCCCCAGCATTTT. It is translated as CASSFWTGARNQPQHF.

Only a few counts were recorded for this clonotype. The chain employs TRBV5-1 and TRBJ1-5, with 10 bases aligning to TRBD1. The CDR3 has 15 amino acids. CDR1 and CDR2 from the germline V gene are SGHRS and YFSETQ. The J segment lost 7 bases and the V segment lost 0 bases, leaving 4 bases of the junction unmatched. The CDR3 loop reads CASSLAGTGEQPQHF. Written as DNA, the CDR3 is TGCGCCAGCAGCTTGGCCGGGACAGGGGAACAGCCCCAGCATTTT. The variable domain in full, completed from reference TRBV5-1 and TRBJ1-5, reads KAGVTQTPRYLIKTRGQQVTLSCSPISGHRSVSWYQQTPGQGLQFLFEYFSETQRNKGNFPGRFSGRQFSNSRSEMNVSTLELGDSALYLCASSLAGTGEQPQHFGDGTRLSIL.

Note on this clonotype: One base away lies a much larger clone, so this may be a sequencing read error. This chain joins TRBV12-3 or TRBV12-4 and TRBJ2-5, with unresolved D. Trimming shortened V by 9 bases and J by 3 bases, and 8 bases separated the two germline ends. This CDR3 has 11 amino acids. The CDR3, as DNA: TGTGCCAGAAGTCGTGAAGAGACCCAGTACTTC. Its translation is CARSREETQYF.

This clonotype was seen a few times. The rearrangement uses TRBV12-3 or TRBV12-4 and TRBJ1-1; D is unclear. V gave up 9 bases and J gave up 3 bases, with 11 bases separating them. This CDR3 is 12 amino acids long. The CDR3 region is CASQVGDTEAFF. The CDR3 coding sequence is TGTGCCAGTCAGGTAGGAGACACTGAAGCTTTCTTT.

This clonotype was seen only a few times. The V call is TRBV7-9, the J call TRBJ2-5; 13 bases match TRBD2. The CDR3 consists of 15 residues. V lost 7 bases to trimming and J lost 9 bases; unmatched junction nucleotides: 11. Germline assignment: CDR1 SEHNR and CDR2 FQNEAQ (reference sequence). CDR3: CASTDPTSGGRSQYF. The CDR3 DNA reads TGTGCCAGCACCGACCCGACTAGCGGGGGGAGGTCCCAGTACTTC.

The CDR3 DNA follows: TGCGCCAGCAACTCCGGGGCCAGCTCCTACAATGAGCAGTTCTTC. Protein sequence: CASNSGASSYNEQFF. The chain links TRBV5-1 to TRBJ2-1, with D possibly called TRBD1 or TRBD2 (5 bases each). With 6 bases removed from V and 0 bases from J, the gap between germline ends came to 13 bases. The CDR3 is 15 amino acids. Germline V gene sequence: CDR1 SGHRS, CDR2 YFSETQ. The full variable domain, completed using reference TRBV5-1 and TRBJ2-1, is KAGVTQTPRYLIKTRGQQVTLSCSPISGHRSVSWYQQTPGQGLQFLFEYFSETQRNKGNFPGRFSGRQFSNSRSEMNVSTLELGDSALYLCASNSGASSYNEQFFGPGTRLTVL.

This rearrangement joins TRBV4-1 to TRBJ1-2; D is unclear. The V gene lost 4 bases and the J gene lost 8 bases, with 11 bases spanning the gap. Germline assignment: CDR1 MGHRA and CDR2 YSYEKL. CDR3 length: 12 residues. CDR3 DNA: TGCGCCAGCAGCCCAGACACAGTCGGCTACACCTTC. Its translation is CASSPDTVGYTF.

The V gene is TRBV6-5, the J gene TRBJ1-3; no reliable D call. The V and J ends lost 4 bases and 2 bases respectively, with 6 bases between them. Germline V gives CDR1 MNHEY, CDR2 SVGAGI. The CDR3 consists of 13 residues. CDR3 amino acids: CASSSRAGNTIYF. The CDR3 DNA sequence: TGTGCCAGCAGTTCGCGCGCTGGAAACACCATATATTTT.

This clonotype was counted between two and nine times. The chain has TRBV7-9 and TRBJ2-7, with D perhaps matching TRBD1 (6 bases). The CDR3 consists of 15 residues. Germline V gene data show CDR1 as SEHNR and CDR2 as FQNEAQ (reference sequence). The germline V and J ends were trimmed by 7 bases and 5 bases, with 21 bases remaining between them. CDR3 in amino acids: CASTSEQGVSNEQYF. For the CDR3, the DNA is TGTGCCAGCACCTCGGAACAGGGAGTCAGTAACGAGCAGTACTTC.

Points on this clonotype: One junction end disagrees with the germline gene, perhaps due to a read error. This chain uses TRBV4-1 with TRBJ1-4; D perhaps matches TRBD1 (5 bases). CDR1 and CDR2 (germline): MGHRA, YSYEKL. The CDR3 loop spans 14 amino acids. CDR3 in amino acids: CASSRGSTNEKLFF. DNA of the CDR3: TGCGCTAGCAGCCGGGGGTCTACTAATGAAAAACTGTTTTTT.

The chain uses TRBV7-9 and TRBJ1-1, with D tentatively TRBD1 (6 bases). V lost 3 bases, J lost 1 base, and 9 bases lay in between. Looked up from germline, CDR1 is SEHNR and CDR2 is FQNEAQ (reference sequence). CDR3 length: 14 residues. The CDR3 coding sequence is TGTGCCAGCAGCTTCTCCAGGGGGAACACTGAAGCTTTCTTT. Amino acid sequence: CASSFSRGNTEAFF.

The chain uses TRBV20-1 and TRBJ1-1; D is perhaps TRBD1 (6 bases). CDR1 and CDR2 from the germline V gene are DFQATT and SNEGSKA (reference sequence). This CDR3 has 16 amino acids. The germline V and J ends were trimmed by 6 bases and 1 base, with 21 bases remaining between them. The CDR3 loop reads CSANLPGHPKNTEAFF. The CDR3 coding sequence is TGCAGTGCCAACTTACCGGGACACCCTAAGAACACTGAAGCTTTCTTT.

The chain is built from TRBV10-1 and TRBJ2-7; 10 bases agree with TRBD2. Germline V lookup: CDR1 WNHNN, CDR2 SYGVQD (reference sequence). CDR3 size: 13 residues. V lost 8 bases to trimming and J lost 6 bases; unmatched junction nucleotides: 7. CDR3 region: CASSASGGPEQYF. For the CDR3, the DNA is TGCGCCAGCTCCGCTAGCGGGGGACCCGAGCAGTACTTC.

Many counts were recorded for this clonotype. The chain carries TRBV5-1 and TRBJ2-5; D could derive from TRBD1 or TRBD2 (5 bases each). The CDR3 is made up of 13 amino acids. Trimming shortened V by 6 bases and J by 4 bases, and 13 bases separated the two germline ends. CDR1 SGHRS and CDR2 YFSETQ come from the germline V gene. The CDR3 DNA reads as TGCGCCAGCACTGGGACGTTAGGAGAGACCCAGTACTTC. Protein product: CASTGTLGETQYF.